The next 29 T cell receptor beta chains were all read from a single sample in a study of low-dose radiotherapy and immunotherapy resistance in tumors. The sample's time point: after trial treatment. Treatment defined: LDRT plus nivolumab, ipilimumab, low-dose cyclophosphamide and aspirin (RACIN trial). Both TCRalpha and TCRbeta chains were reverse transcribed with V-gene-specific primers. It was with a constant-region primer and a V-primer adapter that TCRs were amplified over about 19 PCR cycles. TCRdb re-derived calls from the reads in MiXCR, one entry per CDR3 protein. The data show under 110,000 distinct CDR3 sequences, roughly 20% seen once. Here the sequenced sample was PBMCs, taken after low-dose radiotherapy plus immunotherapy. The receptors here all came from a male donor with prostate cancer.

Many counts were recorded for this clonotype. This chain links TRBV27 with TRBJ2-7; perhaps TRBD1 as D (6 bases). The CDR3 length is 15 residues. Germline V CDR1 and CDR2: MNHEY, SMNVEV (reference sequence). Trimming took 0 bases from V and 0 from J, leaving 9 bases between them. The CDR3 spells CASSLSVGASYEQYF. Here the CDR3 DNA reads TGTGCCAGCAGTTTATCTGTGGGGGCCTCCTACGAGCAGTACTTC.

There are many counts of this clonotype. The rearrangement links TRBV7-6 to TRBJ1-1; no reliable D call. The CDR3 is 14 residues long. Trimming left V 4 bases short and J 6 bases short, with 15 bases between. Germline loops: CDR1 SGHVS, CDR2 FNYEAQ. DNA for the CDR3: TGTGCCAGCAGCTCTACCGGAATGATCTCTGAAGCTTTCTTT. This codes for CASSSTGMISEAFF. Filled out from reference TRBV7-6 and TRBJ1-1, the complete variable domain reads GAGVSQSPRYKVTKRGQDVALRCDPISGHVSLYWYRQALGQGPEFLTYFNYEAQQDKSGLPNDRFSAERPEGSISTLTIQRTEQRDSAMYRCASSSTGMISEAFFGQGTRLTVV.

This clonotype was observed at least ten times. This chain links TRBV6-1 with TRBJ1-5; 7 positions match TRBD1. With V trimmed by 7 bases and J by 4 bases, 16 bases remained unmatched. The CDR3 sequence is 17 residues long. CDR1 and CDR2 from the germline V gene are MNHNS and SASEGT. CDR3 bases: TGTGCCAGCATTCTCGGTAAGGCCGGGACAGCTAATCAGCCCCAGCATTTT. Protein sequence: CASILGKAGTANQPQHF.

Concerning this clonotype itself: Given a far larger clone just one base away, this is likely a sequencing read error. The V call is TRBV6-8, the J call TRBJ2-1; 8 bases align to TRBD1. V lost 5 bases, J lost 10 bases, and 10 bases stayed unmatched. CDR1 and CDR2 (germline): MNHGY, SAAAGT. The CDR3 contains 14 residues. CDR3 DNA: TGTGCCAGCAGTGACAGGGGATTGCCCTACGAGCAGTTCTTC. This encodes CASSDRGLPYEQFF.

This clonotype was observed many times. The V gene is TRBV10-3, the J gene TRBJ2-3; 15 bases are a match to TRBD2. The CDR3 runs 17 residues. Germline CDR1 and CDR2: ENHRY and SYGVKD. V lost 3 bases, J lost 5 bases, and 6 bases stayed unmatched. In DNA, the CDR3 is TGTGCCATCAGTGAACGGACTAGCGGGGGGGCTGGAGATACGCAGTATTTT. It encodes CAISERTSGGAGDTQYF.

Of note for this clonotype: This likely stems from a read error, as it lies one base from a far larger clone. This chain joins TRBV6-8 and TRBJ2-3; 8 nucleotides line up with TRBD1. The germline CDR1 and CDR2 sequences are MNHGY and SAAAGT. This CDR3 region has 17 residues. The CDR3 nucleotides read TGTGTCAGCAGTTCGGGCGCGAGGACAGGGCTGACAGATACGCAGTATTTT. Its protein product is CVSSSGARTGLTDTQYF.

This clonotype was detected ten times or more. This chain connects TRBV7-9 to TRBJ1-2, with 8 positions matching TRBD1. The CDR3 covers 16 residues. V trimming: 5 bases; J trimming: 6 bases; junction bases outside the gene matches: 14. Per the germline V gene, CDR1 is SEHNR and CDR2 is FQNEAQ (reference sequence). For the CDR3, the DNA is TGTGCCAGCAGCCTCCGGGACAGGATCCAATTGGATGGCTACACCTTC. It is translated as CASSLRDRIQLDGYTF. Together with reference TRBV7-9 and TRBJ1-2, the CDR3 gives the full variable domain: DTGVSQNPRHKITKRGQNVTFRCDPISEHNRLYWYRQTLGQGPEFLTYFQNEAQLEKSRLLSDRFSAERPKGSFSTLEIQRTEQGDSAMYLCASSLRDRIQLDGYTFGSGTRLTVV.

The sample holds many counts of this clonotype. V gene TRBV6-2 or TRBV6-3 combines with J gene TRBJ2-3; D is uncertain. Germline CDR1 is MNHEY and CDR2 is SVGEGT. This CDR3 is built from 13 residues. V was pared by 0 bases and J by 6 bases, with 7 bases between. CDR3 loop: CASSYSAVDTQYF. DNA of the CDR3: TGTGCCAGCAGTTACTCGGCGGTCGATACGCAGTATTTT.

The table lists this clonotype with many counts. The rearrangement uses TRBV7-3 and TRBJ2-1, with 11 bases fitting TRBD2. The germline V gene has CDR1 SGHTA and CDR2 FQGTGA. The CDR3 covers 15 residues. The V gene end was trimmed by 5 bases and the J gene end by 10 bases; junction bases not matched to a gene: 10. CDR3 region: CASSPLAGGTQEQFF. The CDR3 DNA is TGTGCCAGCAGCCCTTTAGCGGGGGGGACCCAAGAGCAGTTCTTC.

The sample holds many counts of this clonotype. This chain connects TRBV7-2 to TRBJ2-1; TRBD2 agrees at 7 bases. The V segment lost 2 bases and the J segment 6 bases; nucleotides outside the gene matches: 10. Germline V gene sequence: CDR1 SGHTA, CDR2 FQGNSA. The CDR3 covers 16 residues. The CDR3 region has the DNA TGTGCCAGCAGCTTAAGAGCGGGGTATGGTACCAATGAGCAGTTCTTC. Its translation is CASSLRAGYGTNEQFF.

The chain employs TRBV5-1 and TRBJ2-7, with D unclear. CDR1 is SGHRS and CDR2 is YFSETQ in the germline V gene. Trimming stripped 5 bases from V and 0 bases from J, with 15 bases between. The CDR3 extends over 15 amino acids. CDR3 nucleotide sequence: TGCGCCAGCAGAATCGGCCCAGATAGCTCCTACGAGCAGTACTTC. This encodes CASRIGPDSSYEQYF.

Comment on this clonotype: A far larger clone is a single base away, which makes a read error likely. CDR3 protein: CASSQMEDEQFF. As DNA, the CDR3 is TGTGCCAGCAGCCAAATGGAGGACGAGCAGTTCTTC. J is TRBJ2-1 and V is TRBV11-3; D is perhaps TRBD2 (5 bases). CDR1 is SGHNT and CDR2 is YENEEA in the germline V gene. There are 12 residues in the CDR3. With 5 bases removed from V and 10 bases from J, the gap between germline ends came to 12 bases. The full variable domain, with the rest looked up from reference TRBV11-3 and TRBJ2-1, is EAGVVQSPRYKIIEKKQPVAFWCNPISGHNTLYWYLQNLGQGPELLIRYENEEAVDDSQLPKDRFSAERLKGVDSTLKIQPAELGDSAVYLCASSQMEDEQFFGPGTRLTVL.

This clonotype was counted at least ten times. This chain links TRBV20-1 with TRBJ1-2; TRBD1 aligns across 9 bases. With V trimmed by 5 bases and J by 1 base, 2 bases remained unmatched. The CDR3 covers 13 residues. The V gene's germline CDR1 is DFQATT and CDR2 SNEGSKA (reference sequence). CDR3 sequence reads: CSAGQGINYGYTF. In DNA form, the CDR3 reads TGCAGTGCTGGACAGGGGATTAACTATGGCTACACCTTC.

The chain combines TRBV27 with TRBJ2-1, with 9 bases aligning to TRBD2. With 6 bases clipped from V and 1 base from J, the junction kept 4 bases outside the gene matches. Germline V lookup: CDR1 MNHEY, CDR2 SMNVEV (reference sequence). The CDR3 has 15 residues. The CDR3 loop reads CASRESGRSYNEQFF. DNA for the CDR3: TGTGCCAGCAGGGAAAGCGGGAGGTCCTACAATGAGCAGTTCTTC.

This clonotype has ten or more counts. The DNA for the CDR3 is TGTGCCAGCAGCCAAGGCCCCGGGAGGGCCACCGGGGAGCTGTTTTTT. Translated, it gives CASSQGPGRATGELFF. V gene TRBV14 combines with J gene TRBJ2-2; 8 bases line up with TRBD2. V trimming: 1 base; J trimming: 4 bases; junction bases outside the gene matches: 5. The germline gives CDR1 SGHDN, CDR2 FVKESK. The CDR3 is 16 amino acids. The complete variable domain, with remaining parts taken from reference TRBV14 and TRBJ2-2, reads EAGVTQFPSHSVIEKGQTVTLRCDPISGHDNLYWYRRVMGKEIKFLLHFVKESKQDESGMPNNRFLAERTGGTYSTLKVQPAELEDSGVYFCASSQGPGRATGELFFGEGSRLTVL.

The CDR3 protein is CASRGSGPTETQYF. The CDR3 bases are TGTGCCAGCAGAGGCTCCGGACCGACGGAGACCCAGTACTTC. The rearrangement uses TRBV5-4 and TRBJ2-5, with D unresolved. V dropped 5 bases and J dropped 5 bases, with 16 bases sitting between them. From germline, CDR1 is SGHNT and CDR2 YYREEE (reference sequence). This CDR3 has 14 residues.

This clonotype appeared many times. This chain connects TRBV6-5 to TRBJ2-3, with 7 nucleotides matching TRBD1. This CDR3 has 13 amino acids. Germline CDR1 reads MNHEY; CDR2 reads SVGAGI. V gave up 6 bases and J gave up 2 bases; unmatched junction bases: 2. The CDR3: CASRGGLTDTQYF. The DNA of the CDR3 is TGTGCCAGCAGAGGGGGCCTCACAGATACGCAGTATTTT.

This clonotype was observed at least ten times. The V gene is TRBV9, the J gene TRBJ2-2, with TRBD2 as a possible D gene (6 bases). The V end lost 0 bases, the J end lost 6 bases, and 15 bases lay between the germline ends. The CDR3 sequence is 16 residues long. Germline V CDR1 and CDR2: SGDLS, YYNGEE. CDR3 loop: CASSVGGQGGAGELFF. The CDR3, as DNA: TGTGCCAGCAGCGTAGGAGGGCAGGGAGGCGCCGGGGAGCTGTTTTTT.

Many counts were recorded for this clonotype. The chain joins TRBV2 to TRBJ1-2, with D unclear. Trimming shortened V by 8 bases and J by 1 base, and 8 bases separated the two germline ends. The CDR3 is 12 amino acids. CDR1 is SNHLY and CDR2 is FYNNEI in the germline V gene. DNA of the CDR3: TGTGCCAGCTTGCAGGTTAACTATGGCTACACCTTC. Its protein product is CASLQVNYGYTF.

Many counts were recorded for this clonotype. V usage is TRBV11-2 and J usage is TRBJ1-1; perhaps TRBD1 as D (6 bases). Trimming removed 5 bases from V and 6 bases from J, with 16 bases in between. CDR3 length equals 14 residues. CDR1 is SGHAT and CDR2 is FQNNGV in the germline V gene. In DNA, the CDR3 is TGTGCCAGCAGCACACGAGCGGGGGCTTCTGAAGCTTTCTTT. Amino acid sequence: CASSTRAGASEAFF. Complete variable domain (other parts from reference TRBV11-2 and TRBJ1-1): EAGVAQSPRYKIIEKRQSVAFWCNPISGHATLYWYQQILGQGPKLLIQFQNNGVVDDSQLPKDRFSAERLKGVDSTLKIQPAKLEDSAVYLCASSTRAGASEAFFGQGTRLTVV.

In its sample, this clonotype was seen many times. The rearrangement joins TRBV12-3 or TRBV12-4 to TRBJ2-3; possible D gene TRBD2, 6 bases. This CDR3 region has 14 residues. V was clipped by 7 bases and J by 1 base, with 12 bases between them. DNA of the CDR3: TGTGCCAGCAAATCCTCGGGGGGCACAGATACGCAGTATTTT. It specifies CASKSSGGTDTQYF.

This clonotype has a count of ten or more. The J gene is TRBJ2-3, the V gene TRBV12-3 or TRBV12-4; D gene ambiguous. Deletions cut 3 bases from V and 6 bases from J, with 10 bases between. The CDR3 loop spans 13 amino acids. Here the CDR3 DNA reads TGTGCCAGCAGTTTTCAGGAGATGGATACGCAGTATTTT. Its translation: CASSFQEMDTQYF.

This clonotype was observed at least ten times. The chain recombines TRBV7-9 with TRBJ1-6; a possible D gene is TRBD1 (6 bases). The CDR3 spans 15 residues. Germline V gives CDR1 SEHNR, CDR2 FQNEAQ (reference sequence). Deletions cut 5 bases from V and 6 bases from J, with 14 bases between. This chain's CDR3 is CASSPIQGANSPLHF. Written as DNA, the CDR3 is TGTGCCAGCAGCCCAATACAGGGTGCTAATTCACCCCTCCACTTT.

This clonotype has ten or more counts. The chain employs TRBV5-1 and TRBJ1-1; 9 nucleotides align to TRBD1. The junction had 5 bases not matched to a gene; V was cut back by 0 bases and J by 5 bases. Germline-derived CDR1 and CDR2 are SGHRS and YFSETQ. The CDR3 extends over 15 amino acids. In DNA form, the CDR3 reads TGCGCCAGCAGCTTGGGGGACAGGGAGGGAACTGAAGCTTTCTTT. Translation gives CASSLGDREGTEAFF.

The chain is built from TRBV29-1 and TRBJ1-4, with D maybe TRBD1 (6 bases). With 4 bases removed from V and 8 bases from J, the gap between germline ends came to 11 bases. CDR3 size: 12 residues. The germline CDR1 and CDR2 sequences are SQVTM and ANQGSEA. The chain's CDR3 is CSVVDSAEKLFF. CDR3 nucleotides: TGCAGCGTTGTGGACAGTGCCGAAAAACTGTTTTTT.

This clonotype has ten or more counts. The rearrangement links TRBV7-8 to TRBJ2-7; D not certain. V was clipped by 5 bases and J by 0 bases, with 8 bases between them. The V gene's germline CDR1 is SGHVS and CDR2 FQNEAQ. This CDR3 is 13 amino acids long. CDR3: CASSPHISYEQYF. DNA of the CDR3: TGTGCCAGCAGCCCGCACATCTCCTACGAGCAGTACTTC.

In its sample, this clonotype was seen many times. The gene calls are TRBV5-1 and TRBJ1-5; tentatively, D is TRBD1 (6 bases). Germline CDR1 and CDR2: SGHRS and YFSETQ. Trimming removed 5 bases from V and 4 bases from J, with 19 bases in between. There are 16 residues in the CDR3. The CDR3 nucleotides are TGCGCCAGCAGTTTCACAGGGTTGGGGCCAAATCAGCCCCAGCATTTT. This encodes CASSFTGLGPNQPQHF.

This clonotype has at least ten counts. The chain recombines TRBV29-1 with TRBJ2-5, with 11 nucleotides matching TRBD2. V was pared by 4 bases and J by 4 bases, with 5 bases of the junction left unmatched. The CDR3 is 14 residues long. The germline V gene encodes CDR1 SQVTM and CDR2 ANQGSEA. CDR3 sequence (DNA): TGCAGCGTTGGAGGGCTAGCGGGGGGAGAGACCCAGTACTTC. Its protein product is CSVGGLAGGETQYF.

This clonotype showed up many times. The chain is built from TRBV7-3 and TRBJ2-3, with 14 bases fitting TRBD2. This CDR3 is built from 16 residues. CDR1 is SGHTA, CDR2 FQGTGA, per germline. The J segment lost 9 bases and the V segment lost 2 bases, leaving 7 bases of the junction unmatched. The CDR3 loop is CASSLSPGTSGGTQYF. The CDR3 region has the DNA TGTGCCAGCAGCTTATCCCCCGGGACTAGCGGGGGAACGCAGTATTTT.